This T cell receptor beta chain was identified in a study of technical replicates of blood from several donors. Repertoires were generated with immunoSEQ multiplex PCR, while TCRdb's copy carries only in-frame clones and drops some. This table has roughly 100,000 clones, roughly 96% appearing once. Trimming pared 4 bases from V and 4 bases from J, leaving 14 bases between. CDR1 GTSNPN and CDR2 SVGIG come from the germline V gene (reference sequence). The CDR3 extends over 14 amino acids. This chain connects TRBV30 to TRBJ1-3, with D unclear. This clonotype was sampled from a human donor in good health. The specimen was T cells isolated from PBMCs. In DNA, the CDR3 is TGTGCCTGGAACCTCTCGGAGGGCGGAAACACCATATATTTT. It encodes CAWNLSEGGNTIYF.